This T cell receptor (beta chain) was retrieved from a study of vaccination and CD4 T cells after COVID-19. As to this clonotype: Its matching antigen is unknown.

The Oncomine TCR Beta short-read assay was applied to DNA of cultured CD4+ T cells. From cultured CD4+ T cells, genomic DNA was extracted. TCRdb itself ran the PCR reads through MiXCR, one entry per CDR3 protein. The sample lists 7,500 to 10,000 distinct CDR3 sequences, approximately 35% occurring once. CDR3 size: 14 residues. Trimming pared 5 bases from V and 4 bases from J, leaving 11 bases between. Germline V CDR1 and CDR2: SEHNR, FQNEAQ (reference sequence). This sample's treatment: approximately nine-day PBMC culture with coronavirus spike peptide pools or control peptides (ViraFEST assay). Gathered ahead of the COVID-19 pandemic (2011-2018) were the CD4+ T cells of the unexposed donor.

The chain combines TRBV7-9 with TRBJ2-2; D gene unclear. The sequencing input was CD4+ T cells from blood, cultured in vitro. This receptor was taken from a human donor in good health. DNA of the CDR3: TGTGCCAGCAGCGCCGACTCTTCCACCGGGGAGCTGTTTTTT. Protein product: CASSADSSTGELFF.